The present T cell receptor (beta chain) was sequenced within a study of T cells after yellow fever vaccination. Study-wide background: SMART-Seq v4 Ultra Low Input served to prepare low-cell-number fractions. The study's findings and limits: A secondary response was less intense yet reached its peak sooner, at day 5 versus 15. FACS-sorted repertoires could harbor abundant contaminating bulk-population clonotypes.

This clonotype was detected a few times. Its specificity is unknown. The CDR3 sequence is 13 residues long. Per the germline V gene, CDR1 is SEHNR and CDR2 is FQNEAQ (reference sequence). V lost 10 bases and J 4 bases, leaving 16 bases between the germline ends. 5'RACE template switching produced TCR cDNA carrying a universal primer site and UMIs. TCRdb used MiXCR to reprocess the 5' RACE reads, holding one entry per CDR3 protein. Of a few hundred thousand distinct CDR3 sequences in the sample, around 12% were seen once. The sequence came from a man between 18 and 29 years old who received the YFV17D yellow fever vaccine. The chain joins TRBV7-9 to TRBJ1-1, with D possibly TRBD1 on 5 matching bases. Specimen: CD4+ T cells sorted from PBMCs, collected 15 days after the yellow fever booster vaccination. CDR3 protein: CATRTQAATEAFF. CDR3 sequence (DNA): TGTGCCACACGGACACAGGCGGCCACTGAAGCTTTCTTT.